This T cell receptor (beta chain) was observed in a study of tumor-infiltrating lymphocytes in oesophageal squamous cell carcinoma. Using its own MiXCR run on the PCR reads, TCRdb lists one record per CDR3 protein. The table lists approximately 12,000 distinct CDR3 sequences, around 50% of them singletons. The CDR3 covers 15 residues. CDR1 and CDR2 (germline): SGHTA, FQGTGA. V lost 5 bases and J lost 5; bases outside the gene matches: 7. The sample comprised esophageal tumor tissue. This clonotype was obtained from a male donor with esophageal squamous cell carcinoma. The chain uses TRBV7-3 and TRBJ2-1; TRBD2 aligns across 9 bases. The chain's CDR3 is CASSLRGGRDNEQFF. In nucleotides, the CDR3 is TGTGCCAGCAGCCTGAGAGGCGGGAGGGACAATGAGCAGTTCTTC.